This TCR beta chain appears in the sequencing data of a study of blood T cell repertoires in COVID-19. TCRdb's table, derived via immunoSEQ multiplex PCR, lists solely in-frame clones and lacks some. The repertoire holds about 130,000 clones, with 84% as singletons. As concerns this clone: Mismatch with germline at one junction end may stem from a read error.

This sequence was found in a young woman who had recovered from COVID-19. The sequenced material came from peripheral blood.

DNA of the CDR3: TGTGCTAGCAGCTTATCAGGGGCCGGGGAGCTGTTTTTT. The encoded protein is CASSLSGAGELFF. This chain joins TRBV7-7 and TRBJ2-2, with a weak D call TRBD1 (6 bases). Germline V gene sequence: CDR1 SSHAT, CDR2 FNYEAQ (reference sequence). CDR3 size: 13 residues.